What follows are 21 T cell receptor beta chains derived from one specimen sequenced in a study of T cell responses to AZD1222 COVID-19 vaccine. TCRdb keeps only in-frame clones here, not all; method: immunoSEQ multiplex PCR. The data show about 130,000 clones, roughly 93% seen once. This specimen consisted of peripheral blood, obtained on day 0 of AZD1222 vaccination. The source of these receptors is an adult in good health.

This rearrangement joins TRBV4-3 to TRBJ2-1; 7 nucleotides align to TRBD1. From germline, CDR1 is LGHNA and CDR2 YSLEER. This CDR3 contains 16 residues. Unmatched junction bases numbered 5, after V lost 0 bases and J lost 3 bases. The CDR3 DNA reads as TGCGCCAGCAGCCAAGATCGGGACAGATTCTACAATGAGCAGTTCTTC. This gives the protein CASSQDRDRFYNEQFF.

The chain combines TRBV19 with TRBJ1-1; D remains unclear. CDR3 length equals 11 residues. V gave up 3 bases and J gave up 4 bases, with 3 bases separating them. Germline lookup yields CDR1 LNHDA and CDR2 SQIVND (reference sequence). This chain's CDR3 is CASSIFTEAFF. DNA for the CDR3: TGTGCCAGTAGTATTTTCACTGAAGCTTTCTTT.

This chain joins TRBV9 and TRBJ2-6; D is undetermined. The ends were cut back, 0 bases at V and 0 bases at J, with 13 bases in the middle. Germline values: CDR1 SGDLS, CDR2 YYNGEE. The CDR3 is made up of 18 amino acids. CDR3 loop: CASSVEGSESSGANVLTF. The DNA for the CDR3 is TGTGCCAGCAGCGTAGAAGGCAGTGAGAGCTCTGGGGCCAACGTCCTGACTTTC.

The rearrangement links TRBV6-6 to TRBJ2-7, with 9 bases lining up with TRBD2. The V and J ends lost 10 bases and 2 bases, in that order; junction bases with no gene match: 15. The CDR3 loop spans 16 amino acids. CDR1 and CDR2 from the germline V gene are MNHNY and SVGAGI (reference sequence). CDR3 nucleotide sequence: TGTGCCACCCAAGAGATTACTAGCGGGCCTACCTACGAGCAGTACTTC. As protein: CATQEITSGPTYEQYF.

J is TRBJ2-7 and V is TRBV27; TRBD2 matches 7 bases. The CDR3 runs to 13 residues. Germline loops: CDR1 MNHEY, CDR2 SMNVEV (reference sequence). V lost 6 bases to trimming and J lost 3 bases; unmatched junction nucleotides: 5. For the CDR3, the DNA is TGTGCCAGCAGACGGGACTATTTCTACGAGCAGTACTTC. This sequence encodes CASRRDYFYEQYF.

V and J are TRBV29-1 and TRBJ1-1; the D gene is possibly TRBD1 (6 bases). The germline gives CDR1 SQVTM, CDR2 ANQGSEA. The CDR3 contains 15 residues. Trimming removed 5 bases from V and 4 bases from J, with 20 bases in between. DNA of the CDR3: TGCAGCGTTTCCCGGGCTTTTAGCAGGGGCACTGAAGCTTTCTTT. It translates to CSVSRAFSRGTEAFF.

This chain connects TRBV29-1 to TRBJ1-1; D perhaps matches TRBD1 (6 bases). Germline values: CDR1 SQVTM, CDR2 ANQGSEA. This CDR3 is 13 amino acids long. V was shortened by 5 bases and J by 1 base, with 11 bases between the two germline ends. The CDR3 loop reads CSVQGIRNTEAFF. As DNA, the CDR3 is TGCAGCGTTCAGGGGATCCGGAACACTGAAGCTTTCTTT. Filled out from reference TRBV29-1 and TRBJ1-1, the complete variable domain reads SAVISQKPSRDICQRGTSLTIQCQVDSQVTMMFWYRQQPGQSLTLIATANQGSEATYESGFVIDKFPISRPNLTFSTLTVSNMSPEDSSIYLCSVQGIRNTEAFFGQGTRLTVV.

This clone has more than one count but fewer than ten. The chain uses TRBV19 and TRBJ2-1, with unresolved D. This CDR3 region has 17 residues. Germline values: CDR1 LNHDA, CDR2 SQIVND (reference sequence). Trimming stripped 1 base from V and 4 bases from J, with 17 bases between. The CDR3 DNA follows: TGTGCCAGTAGTATAGCCCTCCCCGTAGGAGAATACAATGAGCAGTTCTTC. It encodes CASSIALPVGEYNEQFF.

The V and J genes are TRBV5-1 and TRBJ2-7; perhaps TRBD1 as D (6 bases). This CDR3 spans 14 amino acids. Between the trimmed V and J ends, which lost 4 bases and 2 bases, there was a span of 13 bases. Germline V lookup: CDR1 SGHRS, CDR2 YFSETQ. CDR3 in DNA: TGCGCCAGCAGCCCGGGACAAAGACCCTACGAGCAGTACTTC. This translates into CASSPGQRPYEQYF.

In this sample, this clone turned up a few times. The chain links TRBV5-6 to TRBJ2-5; D gene ambiguous. CDR1 SGHDT and CDR2 YYEEEE come from the germline V gene. V was cut by 2 bases and J by 5 bases, with 4 bases left in between. CDR3 length: 11 residues. Here the CDR3 DNA reads TGTGCCAGCAGCTTTACCGAGACCCAGTACTTC. It translates to CASSFTETQYF.

This clone was picked up one time. The chain recombines TRBV18 with TRBJ2-3; no clear D gene. CDR3 size: 12 residues. Germline CDR1 reads KGHSH; CDR2 reads LQKENI. Trimming removed 5 bases from V and 1 base from J, with 4 bases in between. The CDR3 nucleotides read TGTGCCAGCTCATACGGCACAGATACGCAGTATTTT. Its protein is CASSYGTDTQYF.

The chain employs TRBV27 and TRBJ1-1; D ambiguous. Germline CDR1 and CDR2: MNHEY and SMNVEV (reference sequence). The CDR3 contains 13 residues. Trimming took 8 bases from V and 0 from J, leaving 10 bases between them. The DNA of the CDR3 is TGTGCCAGCGTTAACGGTATGAACACTGAAGCTTTCTTT. Translation gives CASVNGMNTEAFF.

V and J are TRBV11-2 and TRBJ2-1; D unresolved. Germline V gives CDR1 SGHAT, CDR2 FQNNGV. V shed 1 base and J shed 2 bases, with 3 bases lying between them. The CDR3 contains 13 residues. CDR3 protein: CASSLVPYNEQFF. As DNA, the CDR3 is TGTGCCAGCAGCTTAGTGCCCTACAATGAGCAGTTCTTC.

The chain joins TRBV6-6 to TRBJ1-1; D is unresolved. Germline-derived CDR1 and CDR2 are MNHNY and SVGAGI (reference sequence). The CDR3 loop spans 12 amino acids. The ends were cut back, 5 bases at V and 4 bases at J, with 8 bases in the middle. The CDR3, as DNA: TGTGCCAGCAGTCATGGCGGCACTGAAGCTTTCTTT. Protein: CASSHGGTEAFF.

The chain is built from TRBV18 and TRBJ2-7, with D perhaps matching TRBD1 (6 bases). CDR3 size: 19 residues. The germline V gene has CDR1 KGHSH and CDR2 LQKENI. Trimming took off 2 bases at V and 5 bases at J, with 28 bases between the two ends. The CDR3 spells CASSPTPFSGTISPDEQYF. CDR3 bases: TGTGCCAGCTCACCAACCCCCTTCTCGGGGACAATATCCCCTGACGAGCAGTACTTC.

The chain employs TRBV28 and TRBJ1-4, with TRBD1 as a possible D gene (5 bases). The germline gives CDR1 MDHEN, CDR2 SYDVKM. This CDR3 is built from 13 residues. The V end was cut by 2 bases, the J end by 6 bases, with 7 bases between. The CDR3 protein is CASSLGGYEKLFF. As DNA, the CDR3 is TGTGCCAGCAGTTTAGGGGGTTATGAAAAACTGTTTTTT.

This chain links TRBV18 with TRBJ2-3; D ambiguous. The V gene lost 4 bases and the J gene lost 0 bases, with 5 bases spanning the gap. This CDR3 comprises 13 residues. From germline, CDR1 is KGHSH and CDR2 LQKENI. The CDR3 spells CASSLTSTDTQYF. CDR3 nucleotide sequence: TGTGCCAGCTCACTAACGAGCACAGATACGCAGTATTTT.

This clone has a single count. V is TRBV18 and J is TRBJ1-1; D not certain. V was shortened by 6 bases and J by 6 bases, with 14 bases between the two germline ends. The germline CDR1 and CDR2 sequences are KGHSH and LQKENI. CDR3 length: 13 amino acids. The CDR3 here is CASSNQRRAEAFF. The CDR3 DNA sequence: TGTGCCAGCTCCAACCAGCGGAGGGCTGAAGCTTTCTTT.

The rearrangement links TRBV19 to TRBJ1-1; D not certain. Germline CDR1 and CDR2: LNHDA and SQIVND (reference sequence). V gave up 5 bases and J gave up 7 bases, with 23 bases separating them. The CDR3 length is 16 residues. In nucleotides, the CDR3 is TGTGCCAGTAGTCCGGTAGAGGGTGGCCGACGGGGTGAAGCTTTCTTT. Protein product: CASSPVEGGRRGEAFF.

The genes are TRBV25-1 and TRBJ2-6; D is unresolved. V was pared by 2 bases and J by 4 bases, with 3 bases between. Germline CDR1 reads MGHDK; CDR2 reads SYGVNS. CDR3 length: 13 residues. In nucleotides, the CDR3 is TGTGCCAGCAGTGAAAGGGGGGCCAACGTCCTGACTTTC. Amino acids: CASSERGANVLTF.

This clone was counted only a few times. The chain combines TRBV24-1 with TRBJ2-1; 9 nucleotides line up with TRBD2. The trim removed 9 bases at V and 0 bases at J, leaving 8 bases unmatched. This CDR3 spans 16 amino acids. Germline V lookup: CDR1 KGHDR, CDR2 SFDVKD. This CDR3 is CATGGGRGRSYNEQFF. CDR3 nucleotide sequence: TGTGCCACCGGGGGCGGGAGGGGACGCTCCTACAATGAGCAGTTCTTC.